The rows below give T cell receptor beta chains drawn from one sample of a study of Ad26.COV2.S vaccination and SARS-CoV-2 variants. The table came from immunoSEQ multiplex PCR; TCRdb's copy has only in-frame clones and leaves some out. The sample lists more than 300,000 clones; 75% to 90% were seen once. This material consisted of peripheral blood, taken in a trial of Ad26.COV2.S vaccine versus placebo. These receptors were obtained from a person between 18 and 60 years old who received the Ad26.COV2.S COVID-19 vaccine or a placebo. The CDR3 runs from the conserved cysteine through the conserved F or W. The D gene is left open where the match is weak. Rows may omit the clone size; those that give it use once, few, many or a size class.

size | J | D | V | DNA | CDR3
. | TRBJ2-5 | . | TRBV5-1 | TGCGCCAGCAGCTTAGAGGGAGAGGGGCCCCAAGAGACCCAGTACTTC | CASSLEGEGPQETQYF
few | TRBJ2-1 | TRBD2 | TRBV27 | TGTGCCAGCAGTTTACGGACTAGCCTAGCCTACAATGAGCAGTTCTTC | CASSLRTSLAYNEQFF
. | TRBJ2-7 | . | TRBV28 | TGTGCCAGCCGTGGGGACCGCAACACCTACGAGCAGTACTTC | CASRGDRNTYEQYF
. | TRBJ1-1 | . | TRBV3-1/TRBV3-2 | TGTGCCAGCAGCCAAGGTCGTCGGAGGGGTTTCTTT | CASSQGRRRGFF
few | TRBJ2-1 | TRBD2 | TRBV25-1 | TGTGCCAGCAGTGAGGGGGGGACGCCCAGAAGTTTCTTC | CASSEGGTPRSFF
. | TRBJ1-2 | . | TRBV6-5 | TGTGCCAGCAGTTACCAACGCGGGAACTATGGCTACACCTTC | CASSYQRGNYGYTF
. | TRBJ1-3 | . | TRBV4-1 | TGCGCCAGCAGCCCGGGAACCCGTGGAAACACCATATATTTT | CASSPGTRGNTIYF
. | TRBJ1-2 | TRBD1 | TRBV28 | TGTGCCAGCAGCTACGGGACAGGGATATATGGCTACACCTTC | CASSYGTGIYGYTF
. | TRBJ2-2 | TRBD2 | TRBV5-1 | TGCGCCAGCAGCTTGATCGGCCAGGGCGTCTTCTTTAGTAGAGGCGGGGGTTCTGTCGGGGAGCTGTTTTTT | CASSLIGQGVFFSRGGGSVGELFF
few | TRBJ1-4 | TRBD1 | TRBV9 | TGTGCCAGCAGCGTAGCAGGGGGGCGCGGTGAAAAACTGTTTTTT | CASSVAGGRGEKLFF
. | TRBJ2-7 | TRBD1 | TRBV19 | TGTGCCACCAAAACCTCGACAGGGAGCTCCTACGAGCAGTACTTC | CATKTSTGSSYEQYF
. | TRBJ2-2 | . | TRBV29-1 | TGCAGCGCCGTCCCAGTAGGGACACCCACCGGGGAGCTGTTTTTT | CSAVPVGTPTGELFF
. | TRBJ1-1 | . | TRBV5-6 | TGTGCCAGCAGCTCAAATCCCTCTAGCATGAACACTGAAGCTTTCTTT | CASSSNPSSMNTEAFF
. | TRBJ2-2 | . | TRBV14 | TGTGCCAGCAGCCAAGTTTCGGGAACCGGGGAGCTGTTTTTT | CASSQVSGTGELFF
few | TRBJ1-6 | . | TRBV13 | TGTGCCAGCAGCTCTCCCGGACAGACCTATAATTCACCCCTCCACTTT | CASSSPGQTYNSPLHF
. | TRBJ1-2 | . | TRBV19 | TGTGCCAGTAGTCCCACGGGCCCCGTCTCTATCGGCTACACCTTC | CASSPTGPVSIGYTF
. | TRBJ2-5 | . | TRBV7-3 | TGTGCCAGCAGCTTAGGGACGGAAGAGACCCAGTACTTC | CASSLGTEETQYF
. | TRBJ1-4 | TRBD1 | TRBV9 | TGTGCCAGCACGTCAGGGGGCACAACTAATGAAAAACTGTTTTTT | CASTSGGTTNEKLFF
. | TRBJ1-2 | . | TRBV30 | TGTGCCTGGAGTATTACAGGCAGCTACACCTTC | CAWSITGSYTF
. | TRBJ1-6 | TRBD1 | TRBV5-1 | TGCGCCAGCAGCTTAACCCCCGGGACAGGGCGAAATTCACCCCTCCACTTT | CASSLTPGTGRNSPLHF
. | TRBJ2-7 | . | TRBV5-1 | TGCGCCAGCAGCTTGTCTGACTACGAGCAGTACTTC | CASSLSDYEQYF
. | TRBJ2-7 | TRBD1 | TRBV4-1 | TGCGCCAGCAGCAACGGACAGGCCTACGAGCAGTACTTC | CASSNGQAYEQYF
. | TRBJ2-3 | . | TRBV30 | TGTGCCTGGACTATATCTTCGGGCACAGATACGCAGTATTTT | CAWTISSGTDTQYF